This T cell receptor (beta chain) was recovered during a study of cytomegalovirus exposure and HLA in healthy donors. The overall study: Falling in the Caucasian-associated ancestry cluster were about 83% of under 450 genotyped donors. Study-wide results and limits: Cytomegalovirus-associated status was assigned to 164 TCR beta chains. Later genetic work tied a missense DCLRE1C variant to beta-chain V and J trimming.

About this clone: Its antigen is unknown.

Use of 60 Vbeta and 13 Jbeta primers characterized the PCR. The repertoire was sequenced with immunoSEQ multiplex PCR; TCRdb's copy has only in-frame clones and lacks some. The table lists over 75,000 clones, approximately 84% of them singletons. This receptor was taken from a woman in her forties or fifties in good health and CMV-seronegative. Sequenced: PBMCs.

The CDR3 DNA sequence: TGTGCCAGCAGCTCAGCGGAAGACCTCTACGAGCAGTACTTC. This translates into CASSSAEDLYEQYF. The V call is TRBV13, the J call TRBJ2-7; D possibly corresponds to TRBD2 (5 bases). Germline CDR1 reads PRHDT; CDR2 reads FYEKMQ (reference sequence). The CDR3 extends over 14 amino acids. V was clipped by 4 bases and J by 3 bases, with 13 bases between them.